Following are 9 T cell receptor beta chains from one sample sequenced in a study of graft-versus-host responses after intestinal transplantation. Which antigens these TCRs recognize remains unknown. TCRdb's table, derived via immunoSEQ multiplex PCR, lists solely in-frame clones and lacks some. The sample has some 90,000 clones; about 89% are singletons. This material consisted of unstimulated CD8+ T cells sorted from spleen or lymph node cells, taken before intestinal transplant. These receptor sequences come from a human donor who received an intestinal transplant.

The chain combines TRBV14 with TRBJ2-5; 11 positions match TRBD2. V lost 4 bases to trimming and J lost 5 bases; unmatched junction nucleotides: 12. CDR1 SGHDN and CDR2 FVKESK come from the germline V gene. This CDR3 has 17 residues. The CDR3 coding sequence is TGTGCCAGCAGCCGCCTAGGGATTAGCGGGGGGGCGGAGACCCAGTACTTC. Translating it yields CASSRLGISGGAETQYF.

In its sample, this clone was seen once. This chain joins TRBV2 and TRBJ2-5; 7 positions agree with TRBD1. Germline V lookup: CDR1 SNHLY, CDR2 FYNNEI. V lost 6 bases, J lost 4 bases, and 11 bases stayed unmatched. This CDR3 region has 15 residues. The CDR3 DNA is TGTGCCAGCAGCCGAAGATGGACAGGTCCAGAGACCCAGTACTTC. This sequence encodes CASSRRWTGPETQYF.

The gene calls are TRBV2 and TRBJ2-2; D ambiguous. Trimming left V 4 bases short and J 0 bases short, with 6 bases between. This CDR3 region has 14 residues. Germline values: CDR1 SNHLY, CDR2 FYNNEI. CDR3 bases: TGTGCCAGCAGTGCCAATTCGAACACCGGGGAGCTGTTTTTT. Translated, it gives CASSANSNTGELFF.

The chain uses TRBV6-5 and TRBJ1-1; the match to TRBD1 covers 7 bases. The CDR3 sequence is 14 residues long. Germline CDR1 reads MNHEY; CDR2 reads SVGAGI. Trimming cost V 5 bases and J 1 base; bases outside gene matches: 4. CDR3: CASSPGTENTEAFF. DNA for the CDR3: TGTGCCAGCAGTCCCGGGACAGAGAACACTGAAGCTTTCTTT.

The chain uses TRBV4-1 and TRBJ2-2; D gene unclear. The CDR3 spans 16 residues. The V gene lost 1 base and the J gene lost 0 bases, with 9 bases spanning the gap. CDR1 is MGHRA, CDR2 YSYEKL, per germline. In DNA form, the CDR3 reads TGCGCCAGCAGCCAAGTAAACCTCGCGAACACCGGGGAGCTGTTTTTT. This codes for CASSQVNLANTGELFF.

For the CDR3, the DNA is TGCGCCAGCAGCCAAGGTCCGGGTAATCGCTACGAGCAGTACTTC. Translation gives CASSQGPGNRYEQYF. This chain uses TRBV4-1 with TRBJ2-5; D gene ambiguous. Gene TRBJ2-7 matches the end of the DNA better, so the J call may be wrong. The CDR3 is 15 amino acids. CDR1 MGHRA and CDR2 YSYEKL come from the germline V gene.

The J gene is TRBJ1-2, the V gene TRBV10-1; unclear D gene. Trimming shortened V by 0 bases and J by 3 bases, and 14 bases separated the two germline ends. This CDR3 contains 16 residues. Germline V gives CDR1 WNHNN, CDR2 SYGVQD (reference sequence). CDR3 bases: TGCGCCAGCAGTGAGTCTAAGGGTCTGGGATACTATGGCTACACCTTC. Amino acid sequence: CASSESKGLGYYGYTF.

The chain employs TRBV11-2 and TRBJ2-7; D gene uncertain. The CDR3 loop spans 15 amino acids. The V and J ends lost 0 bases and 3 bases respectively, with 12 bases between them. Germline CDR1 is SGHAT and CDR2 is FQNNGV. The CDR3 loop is CASSLEGSYHYEQYF. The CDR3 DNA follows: TGTGCCAGCAGCTTAGAAGGCAGTTACCACTACGAGCAGTACTTC.

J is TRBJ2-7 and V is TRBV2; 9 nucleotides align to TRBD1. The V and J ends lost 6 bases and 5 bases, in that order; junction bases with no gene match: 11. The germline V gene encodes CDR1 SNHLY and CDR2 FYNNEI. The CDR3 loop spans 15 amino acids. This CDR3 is CASSLTGGLRDEQYF. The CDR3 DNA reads TGTGCCAGCAGCCTCACAGGGGGCCTAAGGGACGAGCAGTACTTC. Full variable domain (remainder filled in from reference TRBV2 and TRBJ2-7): EPEVTQTPSHQVTQMGQEVILRCVPISNHLYFYWYRQILGQKVEFLVSFYNNEISEKSEIFDDQFSVERPDGSNFTLKIRSTKLEDSAMYFCASSLTGGLRDEQYFGPGTRLTVT.